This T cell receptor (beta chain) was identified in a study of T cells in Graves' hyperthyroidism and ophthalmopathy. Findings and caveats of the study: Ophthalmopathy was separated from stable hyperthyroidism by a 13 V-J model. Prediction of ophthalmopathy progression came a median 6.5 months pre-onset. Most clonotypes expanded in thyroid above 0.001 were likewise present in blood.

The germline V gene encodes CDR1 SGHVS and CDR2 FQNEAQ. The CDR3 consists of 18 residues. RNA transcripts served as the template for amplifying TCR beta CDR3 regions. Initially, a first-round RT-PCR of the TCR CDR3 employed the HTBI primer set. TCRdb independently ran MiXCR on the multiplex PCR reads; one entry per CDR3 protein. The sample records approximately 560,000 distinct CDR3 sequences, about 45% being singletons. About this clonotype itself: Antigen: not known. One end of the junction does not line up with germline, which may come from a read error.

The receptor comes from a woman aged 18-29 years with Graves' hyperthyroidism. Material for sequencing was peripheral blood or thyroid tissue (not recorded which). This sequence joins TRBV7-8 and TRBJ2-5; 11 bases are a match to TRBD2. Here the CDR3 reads CASSHTMGLADIQETQYF. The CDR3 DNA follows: TGCGCCAGCAGCCACACGATGGGACTAGCGGATATACAAGAGACCCAGTACTTC.